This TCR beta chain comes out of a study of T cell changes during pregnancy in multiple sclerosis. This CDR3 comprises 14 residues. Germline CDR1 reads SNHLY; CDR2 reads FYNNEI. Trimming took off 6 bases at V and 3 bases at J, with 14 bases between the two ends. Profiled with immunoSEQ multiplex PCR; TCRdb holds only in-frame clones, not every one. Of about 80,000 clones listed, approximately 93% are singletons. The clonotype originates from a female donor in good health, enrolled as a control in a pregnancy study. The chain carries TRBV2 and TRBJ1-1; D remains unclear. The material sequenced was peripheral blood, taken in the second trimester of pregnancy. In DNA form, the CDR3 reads TGTGCCAGCAGGGCGAGACTGTCAGACACTGAAGCTTTCTTT. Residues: CASRARLSDTEAFF.